The 15 T cell receptor beta chains below all came from one sample that was sequenced in a study of identifying expanded T cells in peripheral blood. This table comes from immunoSEQ multiplex PCR, and its TCRdb copy is limited to in-frame clones, with some not included. This sample has about 82,000 clones, with over 85% found just once. Sequencing input: blood. These receptors all stem from a person aged 18-70 years in good health.

Turning to this clone: Germline is not matched at one junction end, which may reflect a read error. The chain couples TRBV7-9 to TRBJ1-2, with D uncertain. CDR3 length: 11 amino acids. Germline V gene sequence: CDR1 SEHNR, CDR2 FQNEAQ (reference sequence). The CDR3 coding sequence is TGTGCCAGCAGCTTAGCTCTCAGACCGAGCTTC. This gives the protein CASSLALRPSF.

DNA for the CDR3: TGTGCCAGCAGTCTACAGGGGGCCGGCCAAGAGACCCAGTACTTC. It is translated as CASSLQGAGQETQYF. This chain links TRBV6-1 with TRBJ2-5, with 9 nucleotides matching TRBD1. V lost 5 bases to trimming and J lost 1 base; unmatched junction nucleotides: 5. The CDR3 length is 15 residues. Per the germline V gene, CDR1 is MNHNS and CDR2 is SASEGT.

The genes are TRBV7-9 and TRBJ1-2; D uncertain. Germline CDR1 and CDR2: SEHNR and FQNEAQ (reference sequence). The length of the CDR3 is 15 residues. Trimming took off 1 base at V and 7 bases at J, with 16 bases between the two ends. The CDR3 is CASSLEALHGVGYTF. In DNA, the CDR3 is TGTGCCAGCAGCTTAGAAGCCCTTCACGGGGTTGGCTACACCTTC.

This rearrangement joins TRBV27 to TRBJ2-1; D perhaps matches TRBD2 (6 bases). Trimming took 6 bases from V and 9 from J, leaving 18 bases between them. The CDR3 runs to 14 residues. The germline V gene has CDR1 MNHEY and CDR2 SMNVEV (reference sequence). As DNA, the CDR3 is TGTGCCAGCAGCCGAAGAAGGACTACCCCTGAGCAGTTCTTC. It is translated as CASSRRRTTPEQFF.

The V gene is TRBV2, the J gene TRBJ1-4, with TRBD1 matching over 8 bases. There are 13 residues in the CDR3. The ends lost 4 bases at V and 8 bases at J; junction bases unmatched: 3. The germline CDR1 and CDR2 sequences are SNHLY and FYNNEI. CDR3 DNA sequence: TGTGCCAGCAGTGGGACAGGGAACGAAAAACTGTTTTTT. Translated, it gives CASSGTGNEKLFF. The full variable domain, its missing parts supplied by reference TRBV2 and TRBJ1-4, is EPEVTQTPSHQVTQMGQEVILRCVPISNHLYFYWYRQILGQKVEFLVSFYNNEISEKSEIFDDQFSVERPDGSNFTLKIRSTKLEDSAMYFCASSGTGNEKLFFGSGTQLSVL.

This chain joins TRBV28 and TRBJ2-4; 7 bases line up with TRBD2. Germline CDR1 MDHEN, CDR2 SYDVKM. CDR3 length equals 14 residues. J lost 5 bases, V lost 10 bases, and 11 bases had no gene match. CDR3 sequence reads: CATEWGRGQNIQYF. The CDR3 nucleotides are TGTGCCACCGAGTGGGGGAGGGGTCAAAACATTCAGTACTTC.

J is TRBJ1-5 and V is TRBV6-1; D is unclear. CDR1 and CDR2 (germline): MNHNS, SASEGT. The V end lost 8 bases, the J end lost 4 bases, and 15 bases lay between the germline ends. The CDR3 consists of 14 residues. The DNA of the CDR3 is TGTGCCAGCGGCCTACGACGGGAGAATCAGCCCCAGCATTTT. Protein product: CASGLRRENQPQHF.

The chain links TRBV5-4 to TRBJ1-1, with 8 positions matching TRBD1. The junction had 7 bases not matched to a gene; V was cut back by 4 bases and J by 5 bases. The CDR3 runs to 14 residues. Germline CDR1 is SGHNT and CDR2 is YYREEE (reference sequence). In DNA, the CDR3 is TGTGCCAGCAGCCCCGGGACAGGTAAGACTGAAGCTTTCTTT. Its translation is CASSPGTGKTEAFF.

This sequence joins TRBV7-2 and TRBJ1-1, with 7 bases fitting TRBD1. J gave up 3 bases and V 5 bases, and 9 bases lay outside the gene matches. Germline CDR1 reads SGHTA; CDR2 reads FQGNSA. CDR3 length: 15 amino acids. This CDR3 reads CASSPQGGRYTEAFF. Written as DNA, the CDR3 is TGTGCCAGCAGCCCCCAGGGGGGAAGATACACTGAAGCTTTCTTT.

V and J are TRBV7-2 and TRBJ2-7, with TRBD2 matching over 11 bases. V was pared by 1 base and J by 3 bases, with 2 bases of the junction left unmatched. There are 15 residues in the CDR3. Per the germline V gene, CDR1 is SGHTA and CDR2 is FQGNSA. As DNA, the CDR3 is TGTGCCAGCAGCTTAGAGGGACTAGCGGTCTACGAGCAGTACTTC. This translates into CASSLEGLAVYEQYF.

The chain uses TRBV19 and TRBJ1-5; 10 nucleotides match TRBD1. J gave up 7 bases and V 6 bases, and 6 bases lay outside the gene matches. The germline CDR1 and CDR2 sequences are LNHDA and SQIVND (reference sequence). The CDR3 consists of 14 residues. The CDR3 loop reads CASSRQGARQPQHF. CDR3 sequence (DNA): TGTGCCAGTAGCCGACAGGGGGCAAGGCAGCCCCAGCATTTT.

The chain recombines TRBV5-4 with TRBJ1-4; TRBD1 matches 7 bases. V lost 0 bases and J lost 7; bases outside the gene matches: 9. This CDR3 has 16 residues. Germline V CDR1 and CDR2: SGHNT, YYREEE (reference sequence). The DNA for the CDR3 is TGTGCCAGCAGCTTGGACCTCACCCAGGGGGGTGAAAAACTGTTTTTT. It translates to CASSLDLTQGGEKLFF.

The V call is TRBV10-3, the J call TRBJ1-4; TRBD1 agrees at 11 bases. V shed 10 bases, J shed 8 bases, and the junction held 9 bases outside the gene matches. Germline V gene lookup returns CDR1 ENHRY and CDR2 SYGVKD. This CDR3 has 14 residues. The CDR3 DNA follows: TGTGCCAGCACGACCGGGACAGGGGGAGAAAAACTGTTTTTT. Amino acid sequence: CASTTGTGGEKLFF.

This clone was recorded a few times. The rearrangement links TRBV10-3 to TRBJ1-2; 12 bases are a match to TRBD1. The germline CDR1 and CDR2 sequences are ENHRY and SYGVKD. V gave up 7 bases and J gave up 5 bases; unmatched junction bases: 11. This CDR3 comprises 16 residues. The CDR3 spells CAIKPGQGASYYGYTF. Here the CDR3 DNA reads TGTGCCATCAAGCCGGGACAGGGGGCGTCTTATTATGGCTACACCTTC.

The CDR3 loop is CASSPKDEQYF. The CDR3 DNA reads as TGTGCCAGCTCCCCTAAGGACGAGCAGTACTTC. V and J are TRBV18 and TRBJ2-7; D is unclear. The CDR3 sequence is 11 residues long. In germline, CDR1 is KGHSH, CDR2 LQKENI. Trimming removed 6 bases from V and 5 bases from J, with 8 bases in between.